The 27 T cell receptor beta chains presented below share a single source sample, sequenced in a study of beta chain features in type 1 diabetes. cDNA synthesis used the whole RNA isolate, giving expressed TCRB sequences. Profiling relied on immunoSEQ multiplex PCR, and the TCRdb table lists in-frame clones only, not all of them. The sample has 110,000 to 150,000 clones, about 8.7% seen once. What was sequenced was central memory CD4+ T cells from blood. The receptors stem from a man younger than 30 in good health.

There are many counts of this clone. CDR3 region: CAISERTGTSPLHF. The CDR3 region has the DNA TGTGCCATCAGTGAAAGGACAGGGACTTCACCCCTCCACTTT. The chain carries TRBV10-3 and TRBJ1-6; 8 nucleotides line up with TRBD1. The germline V gene has CDR1 ENHRY and CDR2 SYGVKD. The CDR3 spans 14 residues. The V gene end was trimmed by 3 bases and the J gene end by 9 bases; junction bases not matched to a gene: 4.

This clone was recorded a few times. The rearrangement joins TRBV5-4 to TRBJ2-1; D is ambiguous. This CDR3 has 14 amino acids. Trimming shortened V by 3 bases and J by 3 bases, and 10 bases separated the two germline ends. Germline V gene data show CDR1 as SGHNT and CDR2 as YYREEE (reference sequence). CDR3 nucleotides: TGTGCCAGCAGCTGGGTAGGAGACTACAATGAGCAGTTCTTC. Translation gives CASSWVGDYNEQFF.

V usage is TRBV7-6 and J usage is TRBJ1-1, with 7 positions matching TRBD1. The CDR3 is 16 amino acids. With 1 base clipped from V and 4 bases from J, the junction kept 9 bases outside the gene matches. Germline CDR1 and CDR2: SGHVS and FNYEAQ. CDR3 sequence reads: CASSLGISTGSTEAFF. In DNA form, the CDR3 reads TGTGCCAGCAGCTTAGGGATTTCGACAGGGAGCACTGAAGCTTTCTTT.

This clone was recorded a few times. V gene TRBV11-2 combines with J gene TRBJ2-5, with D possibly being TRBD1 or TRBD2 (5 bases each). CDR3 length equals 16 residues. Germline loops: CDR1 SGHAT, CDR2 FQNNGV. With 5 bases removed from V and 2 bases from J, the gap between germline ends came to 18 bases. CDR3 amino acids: CASSLASSQGQETQYF. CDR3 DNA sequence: TGTGCCAGCAGCCTAGCAAGCTCGCAGGGACAAGAGACCCAGTACTTC.

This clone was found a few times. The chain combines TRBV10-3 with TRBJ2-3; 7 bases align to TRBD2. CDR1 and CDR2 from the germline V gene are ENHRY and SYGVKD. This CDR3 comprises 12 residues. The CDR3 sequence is CASSRGIDTQYF. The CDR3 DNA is TGTGCTTCCTCGCGGGGGATAGATACGCAGTATTTT.

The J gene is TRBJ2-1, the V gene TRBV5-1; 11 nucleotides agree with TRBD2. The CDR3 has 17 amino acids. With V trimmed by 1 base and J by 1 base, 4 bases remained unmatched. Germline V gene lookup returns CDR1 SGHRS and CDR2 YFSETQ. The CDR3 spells CASSLLAGGLSYNEQFF. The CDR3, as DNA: TGCGCCAGCAGCTTGTTAGCGGGGGGGCTATCCTACAATGAGCAGTTCTTC.

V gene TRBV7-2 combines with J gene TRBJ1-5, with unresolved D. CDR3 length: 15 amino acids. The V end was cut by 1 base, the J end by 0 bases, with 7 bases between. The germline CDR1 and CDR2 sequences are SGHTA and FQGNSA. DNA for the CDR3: TGTGCCAGCAGCTTAGTGACTAATAGCAATCAGCCCCAGCATTTT. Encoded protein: CASSLVTNSNQPQHF.

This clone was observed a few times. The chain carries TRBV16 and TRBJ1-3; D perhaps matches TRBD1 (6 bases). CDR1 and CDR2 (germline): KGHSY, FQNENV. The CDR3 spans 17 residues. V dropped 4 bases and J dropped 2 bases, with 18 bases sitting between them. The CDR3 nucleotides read TGTGCCAGCAGCCCCCGGATGGGCAGGGGTACTGGAAACACCATATATTTT. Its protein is CASSPRMGRGTGNTIYF.

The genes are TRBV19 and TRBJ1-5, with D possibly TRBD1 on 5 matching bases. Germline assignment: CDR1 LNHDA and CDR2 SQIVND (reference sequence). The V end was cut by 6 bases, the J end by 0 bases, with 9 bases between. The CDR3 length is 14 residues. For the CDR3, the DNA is TGTGCCAGTAGAGACAGTGGTAGCAATCAGCCCCAGCATTTT. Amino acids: CASRDSGSNQPQHF.

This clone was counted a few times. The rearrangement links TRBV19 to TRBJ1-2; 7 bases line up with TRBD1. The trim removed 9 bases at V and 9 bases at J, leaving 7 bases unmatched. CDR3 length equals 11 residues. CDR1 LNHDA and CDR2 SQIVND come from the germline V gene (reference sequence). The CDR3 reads CASRTRGCYTF. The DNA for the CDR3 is TGTGCCAGCCGCACCAGGGGGTGCTACACCTTC.

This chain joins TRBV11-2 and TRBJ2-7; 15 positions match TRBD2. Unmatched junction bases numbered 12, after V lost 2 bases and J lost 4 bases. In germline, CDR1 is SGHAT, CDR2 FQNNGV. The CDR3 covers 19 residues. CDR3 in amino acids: CASSLPPGLAGGGIYEQYF. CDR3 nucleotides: TGTGCCAGCAGCTTACCACCGGGACTAGCGGGGGGAGGCATATACGAGCAGTACTTC.

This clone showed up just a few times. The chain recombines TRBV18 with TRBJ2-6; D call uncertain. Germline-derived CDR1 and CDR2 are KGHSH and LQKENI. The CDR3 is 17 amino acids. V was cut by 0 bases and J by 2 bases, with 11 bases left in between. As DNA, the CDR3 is TGTGCCAGCTCACCACCGTCCTCTACTGCTGGGGCCAACGTCCTGACTTTC. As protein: CASSPPSSTAGANVLTF.

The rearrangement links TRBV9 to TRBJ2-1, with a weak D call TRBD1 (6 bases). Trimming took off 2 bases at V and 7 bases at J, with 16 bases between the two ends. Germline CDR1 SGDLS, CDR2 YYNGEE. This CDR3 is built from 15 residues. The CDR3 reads CASSVGGPNENEQFF. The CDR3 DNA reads TGTGCCAGCAGCGTTGGGGGCCCCAACGAGAATGAGCAGTTCTTC.

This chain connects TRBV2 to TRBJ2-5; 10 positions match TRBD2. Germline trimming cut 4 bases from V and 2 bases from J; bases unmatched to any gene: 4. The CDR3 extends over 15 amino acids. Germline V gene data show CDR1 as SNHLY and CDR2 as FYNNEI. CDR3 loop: CASSVPAGGQETQYF. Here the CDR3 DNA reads TGTGCCAGCAGTGTCCCAGCGGGGGGGCAAGAGACCCAGTACTTC.

The DNA of the CDR3 is TGCGCCAGCAGCCAAGAAGCGCGTAGCACCCAAGAGACCCAGTACTTC. Amino acid sequence: CASSQEARSTQETQYF. The V call is TRBV4-3, the J call TRBJ2-5; no firm D call. Germline-derived CDR1 and CDR2 are LGHNA and YSLEER. CDR3 size: 16 residues. V was clipped by 0 bases and J by 1 base, with 12 bases between them.

The CDR3: CASSYLTEETQYF. CDR3 coding DNA: TGTGCCAGCAGTTATCTGACAGAAGAGACCCAGTACTTC. The rearrangement links TRBV6-6 to TRBJ2-5; TRBD1 might be the D (5 bases). CDR3 length equals 13 residues. The germline V and J ends were trimmed by 3 bases and 3 bases, with 8 bases remaining between them. Germline loops: CDR1 MNHNY, CDR2 SVGAGI (reference sequence).

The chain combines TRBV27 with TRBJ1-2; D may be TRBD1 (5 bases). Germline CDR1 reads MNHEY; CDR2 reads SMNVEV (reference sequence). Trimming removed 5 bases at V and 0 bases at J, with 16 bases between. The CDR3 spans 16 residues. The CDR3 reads CASSPLPGVANYGYTF. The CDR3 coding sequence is TGTGCCAGCAGTCCCCTTCCGGGGGTAGCTAACTATGGCTACACCTTC.

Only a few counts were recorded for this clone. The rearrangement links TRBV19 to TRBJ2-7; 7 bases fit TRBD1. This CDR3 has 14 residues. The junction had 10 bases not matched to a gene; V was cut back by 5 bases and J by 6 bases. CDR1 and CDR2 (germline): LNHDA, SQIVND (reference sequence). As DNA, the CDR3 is TGTGCCAGTAGTTCCGGGACAGACGTTGCCGAGCAGTACTTC. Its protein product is CASSSGTDVAEQYF.

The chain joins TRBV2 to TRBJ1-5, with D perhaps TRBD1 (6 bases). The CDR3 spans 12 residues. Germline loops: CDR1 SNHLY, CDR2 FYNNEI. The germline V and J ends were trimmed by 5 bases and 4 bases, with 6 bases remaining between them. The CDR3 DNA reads TGTGCCAGCAGTACAGGGAATCAGCCCCAGCATTTT. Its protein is CASSTGNQPQHF.

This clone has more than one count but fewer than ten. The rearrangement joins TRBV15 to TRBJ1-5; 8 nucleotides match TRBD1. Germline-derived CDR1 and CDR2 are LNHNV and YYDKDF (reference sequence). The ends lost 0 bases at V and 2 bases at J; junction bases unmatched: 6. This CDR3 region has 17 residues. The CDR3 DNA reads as TGTGCCACCAGCAGAGATCCGCAGGGGGCCGGCAATCAGCCCCAGCATTTT. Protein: CATSRDPQGAGNQPQHF.

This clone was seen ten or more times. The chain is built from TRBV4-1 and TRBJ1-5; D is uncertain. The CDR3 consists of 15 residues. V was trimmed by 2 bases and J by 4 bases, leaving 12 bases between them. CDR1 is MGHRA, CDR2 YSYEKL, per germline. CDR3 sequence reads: CASSQLVGPNQPQHF. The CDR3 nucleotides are TGCGCCAGCAGCCAACTGGTGGGCCCTAATCAGCCCCAGCATTTT.

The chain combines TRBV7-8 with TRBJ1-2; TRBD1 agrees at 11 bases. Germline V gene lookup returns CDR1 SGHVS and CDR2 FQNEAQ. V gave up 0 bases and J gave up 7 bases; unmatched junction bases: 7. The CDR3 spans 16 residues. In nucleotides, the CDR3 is TGTGCCAGCAGCTTAGCGTGGACAGGGGGCGCTTTTGGCTACACCTTC. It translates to CASSLAWTGGAFGYTF.

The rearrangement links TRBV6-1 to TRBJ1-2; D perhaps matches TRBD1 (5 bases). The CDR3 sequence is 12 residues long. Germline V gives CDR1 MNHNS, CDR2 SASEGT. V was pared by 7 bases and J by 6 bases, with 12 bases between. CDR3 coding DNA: TGTGCCAGCATGGTAGACAGCCATGGCTACACCTTC. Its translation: CASMVDSHGYTF.

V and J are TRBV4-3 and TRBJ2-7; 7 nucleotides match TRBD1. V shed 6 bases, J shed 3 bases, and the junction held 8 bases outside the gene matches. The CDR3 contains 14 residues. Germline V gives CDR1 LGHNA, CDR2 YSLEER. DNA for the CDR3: TGCGCCAGCAGTCACGACAGGGCGGGCTACGAGCAGTACTTC. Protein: CASSHDRAGYEQYF.

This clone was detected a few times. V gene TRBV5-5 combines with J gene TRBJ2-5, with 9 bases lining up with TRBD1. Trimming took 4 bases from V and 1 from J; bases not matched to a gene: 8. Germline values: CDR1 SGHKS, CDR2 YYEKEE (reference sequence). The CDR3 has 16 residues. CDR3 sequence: CASSATGTGIQETQYF. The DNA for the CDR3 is TGTGCCAGCAGCGCGACCGGGACAGGGATCCAAGAGACCCAGTACTTC. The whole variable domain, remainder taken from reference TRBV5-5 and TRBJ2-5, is DAGVTQSPTHLIKTRGQQVTLRCSPISGHKSVSWYQQVLGQGPQFIFQYYEKEERGRGNFPDRFSARQFPNYSSELNVNALLLGDSALYLCASSATGTGIQETQYFGPGTRLLVL.

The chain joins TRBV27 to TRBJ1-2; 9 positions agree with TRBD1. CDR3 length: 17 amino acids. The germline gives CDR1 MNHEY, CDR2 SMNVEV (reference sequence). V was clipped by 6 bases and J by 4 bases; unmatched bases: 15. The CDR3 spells CASRRSWDRAALYGYTF. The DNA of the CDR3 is TGTGCCAGCAGGCGATCCTGGGACAGGGCGGCCCTCTATGGCTACACCTTC.

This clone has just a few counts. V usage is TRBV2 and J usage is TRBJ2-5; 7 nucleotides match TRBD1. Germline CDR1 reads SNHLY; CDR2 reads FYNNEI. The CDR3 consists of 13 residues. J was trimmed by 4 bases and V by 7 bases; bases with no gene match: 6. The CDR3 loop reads CASNRDRRETQYF. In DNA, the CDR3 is TGTGCCAGCAATCGGGACAGAAGAGAGACCCAGTACTTC.